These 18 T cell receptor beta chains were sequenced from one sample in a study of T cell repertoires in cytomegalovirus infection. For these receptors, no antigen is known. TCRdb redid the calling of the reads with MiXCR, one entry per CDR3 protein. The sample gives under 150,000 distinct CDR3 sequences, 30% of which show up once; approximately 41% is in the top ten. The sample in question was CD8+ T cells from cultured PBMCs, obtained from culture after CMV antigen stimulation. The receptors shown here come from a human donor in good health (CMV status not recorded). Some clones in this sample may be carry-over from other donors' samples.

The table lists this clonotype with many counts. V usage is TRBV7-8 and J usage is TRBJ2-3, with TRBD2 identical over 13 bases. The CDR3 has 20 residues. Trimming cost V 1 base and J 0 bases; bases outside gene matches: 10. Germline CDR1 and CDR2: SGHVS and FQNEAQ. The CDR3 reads CASSLETSGGLSASTDTQYF. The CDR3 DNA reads TGTGCCAGCAGCTTAGAGACTAGCGGGGGGCTGAGTGCTAGCACAGATACGCAGTATTTT.

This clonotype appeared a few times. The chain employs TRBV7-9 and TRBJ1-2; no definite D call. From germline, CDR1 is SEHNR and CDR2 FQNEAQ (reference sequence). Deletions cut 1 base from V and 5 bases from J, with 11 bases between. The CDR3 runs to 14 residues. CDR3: CASSLGSNIYGYTF. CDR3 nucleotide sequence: TGTGCCAGCAGCTTAGGGTCGAACATTTATGGCTACACCTTC.

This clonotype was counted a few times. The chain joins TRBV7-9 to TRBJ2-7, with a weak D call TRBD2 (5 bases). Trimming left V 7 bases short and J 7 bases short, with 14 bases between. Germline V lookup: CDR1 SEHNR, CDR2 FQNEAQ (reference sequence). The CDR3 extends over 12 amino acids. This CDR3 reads CASTTQSGEQYF. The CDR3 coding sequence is TGTGCCAGCACCACACAGTCGGGGGAGCAGTACTTC.

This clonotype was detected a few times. This CDR3 is CASSPQENQRNTEAFF. In DNA form, the CDR3 reads TGTGCCAGCAGTCCTCAGGAGAACCAGAGGAACACTGAAGCTTTCTTT. V is TRBV12-3 or TRBV12-4 and J is TRBJ1-1; D remains ambiguous. The CDR3 is 16 amino acids. Deletions cut 5 bases from V and 1 base from J, with 17 bases between.

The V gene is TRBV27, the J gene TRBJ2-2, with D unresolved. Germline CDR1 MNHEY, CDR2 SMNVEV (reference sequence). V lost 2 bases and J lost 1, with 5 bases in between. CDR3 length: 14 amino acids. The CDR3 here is CASSLGLNTGELFF. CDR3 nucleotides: TGTGCCAGCAGTTTAGGGCTGAACACCGGGGAGCTGTTTTTT.

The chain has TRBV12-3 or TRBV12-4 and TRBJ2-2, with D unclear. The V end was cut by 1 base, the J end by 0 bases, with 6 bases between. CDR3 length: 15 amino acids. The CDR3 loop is CASSLGSANTGELFF. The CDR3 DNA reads TGTGCCAGCAGTTTAGGGTCCGCGAACACCGGGGAGCTGTTTTTT.

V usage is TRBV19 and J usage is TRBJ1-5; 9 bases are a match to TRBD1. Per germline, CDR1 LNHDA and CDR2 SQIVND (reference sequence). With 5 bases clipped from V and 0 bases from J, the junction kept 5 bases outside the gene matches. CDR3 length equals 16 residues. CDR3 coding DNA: TGTGCCAGTAGTCAGGACAGGGGTTATAGCAATCAGCCCCAGCATTTT. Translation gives CASSQDRGYSNQPQHF.

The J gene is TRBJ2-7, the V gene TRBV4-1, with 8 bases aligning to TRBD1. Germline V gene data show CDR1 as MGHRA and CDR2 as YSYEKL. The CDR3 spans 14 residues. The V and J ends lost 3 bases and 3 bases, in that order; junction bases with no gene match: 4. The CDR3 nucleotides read TGCGCCAGCAGCCACGGACAGGGAATCTACGAGCAGTACTTC. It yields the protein CASSHGQGIYEQYF.

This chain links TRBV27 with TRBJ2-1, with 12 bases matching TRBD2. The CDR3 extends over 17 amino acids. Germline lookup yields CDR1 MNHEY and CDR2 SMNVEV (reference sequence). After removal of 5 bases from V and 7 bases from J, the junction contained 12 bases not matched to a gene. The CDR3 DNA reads TGTGCCAGCAGTCCTACCCTAGCGGGGGGGCCGTCGAATGAGCAGTTCTTC. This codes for CASSPTLAGGPSNEQFF.

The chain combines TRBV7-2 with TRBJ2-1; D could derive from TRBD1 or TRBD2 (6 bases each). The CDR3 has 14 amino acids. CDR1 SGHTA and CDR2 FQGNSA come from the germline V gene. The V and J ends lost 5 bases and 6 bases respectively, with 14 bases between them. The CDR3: CASSPGVGGNEQFF. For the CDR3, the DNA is TGTGCCAGCAGCCCAGGGGTGGGGGGCAATGAGCAGTTCTTC.

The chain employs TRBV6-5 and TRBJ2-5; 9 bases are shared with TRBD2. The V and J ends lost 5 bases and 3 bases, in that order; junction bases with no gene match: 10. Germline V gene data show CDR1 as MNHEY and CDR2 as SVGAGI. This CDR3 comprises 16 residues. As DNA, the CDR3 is TGTGCCAGCAGTACCCCGGGGATAGCGGGAGAAGAGACCCAGTACTTC. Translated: CASSTPGIAGEETQYF.

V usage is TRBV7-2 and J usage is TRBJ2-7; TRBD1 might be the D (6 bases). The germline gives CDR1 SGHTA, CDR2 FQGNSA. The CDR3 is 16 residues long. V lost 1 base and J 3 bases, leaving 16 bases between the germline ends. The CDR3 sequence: CASSLDGAGVLYEQYF. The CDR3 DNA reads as TGTGCCAGCAGCTTAGACGGTGCAGGGGTACTCTACGAGCAGTACTTC.

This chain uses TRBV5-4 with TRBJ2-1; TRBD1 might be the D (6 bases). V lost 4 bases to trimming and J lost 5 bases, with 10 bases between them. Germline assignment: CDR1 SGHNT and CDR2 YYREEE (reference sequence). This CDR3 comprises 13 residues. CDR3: CASSQDSDNEQFF. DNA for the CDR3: TGTGCCAGCAGCCAGGACAGCGACAATGAGCAGTTCTTC. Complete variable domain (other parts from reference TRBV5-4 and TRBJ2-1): ETGVTQSPTHLIKTRGQQVTLRCSSQSGHNTVSWYQQALGQGPQFIFQYYREEENGRGNFPPRFSGLQFPNYSSELNVNALELDDSALYLCASSQDSDNEQFFGPGTRLTVL.

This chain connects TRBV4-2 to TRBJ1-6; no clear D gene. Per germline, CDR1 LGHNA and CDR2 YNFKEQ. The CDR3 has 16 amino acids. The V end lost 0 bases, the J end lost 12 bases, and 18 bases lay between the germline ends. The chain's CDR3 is CASSQDVGWARQPLHF. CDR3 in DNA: TGTGCCAGCAGCCAAGATGTCGGTTGGGCCCGCCAACCCCTCCACTTT.

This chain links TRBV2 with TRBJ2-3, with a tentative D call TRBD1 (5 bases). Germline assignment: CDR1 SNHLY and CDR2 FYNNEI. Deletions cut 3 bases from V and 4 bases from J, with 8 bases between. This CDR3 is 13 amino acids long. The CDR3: CASSDGAADTQYF. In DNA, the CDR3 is TGTGCCAGCAGTGATGGGGCTGCAGATACGCAGTATTTT.

The CDR3: CASSQESVRGGPKTQYF. The DNA for the CDR3 is TGCGCCAGCAGCCAAGAGTCGGTTCGGGGGGGCCCAAAGACCCAGTACTTC. The chain joins TRBV4-3 to TRBJ2-5, with 8 bases fitting TRBD2. Germline trimming cut 0 bases from V and 6 bases from J; bases unmatched to any gene: 12. The CDR3 runs to 17 residues. Germline loops: CDR1 LGHNA, CDR2 YSLEER.

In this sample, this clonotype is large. DNA of the CDR3: TGTGCCAGCAGTCCCAGGGGGGACAGCCTCTACGAGCAGTACTTC. Its translation is CASSPRGDSLYEQYF. This rearrangement joins TRBV12-3 or TRBV12-4 to TRBJ2-7; D possibly corresponds to TRBD1 (7 bases). V was pared by 5 bases and J by 3 bases, with 17 bases between. The CDR3 contains 15 residues.

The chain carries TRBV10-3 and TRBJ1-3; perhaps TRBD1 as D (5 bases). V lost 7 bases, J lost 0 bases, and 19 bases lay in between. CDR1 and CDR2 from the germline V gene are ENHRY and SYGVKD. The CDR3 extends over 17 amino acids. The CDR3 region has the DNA TGTGCCATCAAAAGGCAGGGCTCCCCTGACTCTGGAAACACCATATATTTT. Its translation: CAIKRQGSPDSGNTIYF.